Following are 4 T cell receptor beta chains from one sample sequenced in a study of shared T cell receptors in the human thymus. Sequencing was performed with immunoSEQ multiplex PCR; in TCRdb, only in-frame clones are kept and a portion is missing. The sample holds about 660,000 clones; more than 75% are singletons and the top ten take under 0.01%. This same sample was also part of a study on human thymus T cells.

Material: thymocytes. The receptors here all came from a boy younger than two with a congenital heart defect.

The chain links TRBV4-3 to TRBJ2-3; 7 bases match TRBD1. The germline CDR1 and CDR2 sequences are LGHNA and YSLEER. The V segment lost 3 bases and the J segment 1 base; nucleotides outside the gene matches: 7. The CDR3 is 16 amino acids. CDR3 sequence: CASSHGTDRRTDTQYF. The CDR3 DNA reads as TGCGCCAGCAGCCACGGGACAGATAGACGCACAGATACGCAGTATTTT.

This clone was seen a few times. The chain links TRBV18 to TRBJ2-1; 13 bases align to TRBD2. The germline CDR1 and CDR2 sequences are KGHSH and LQKENI. There are 16 residues in the CDR3. Germline trimming cut 8 bases from V and 10 bases from J; bases unmatched to any gene: 14. CDR3 nucleotide sequence: TGTGCCAGCCATGGTCGGACTAGCGGGGGCCCCCGGGAGCAGTTCTTC. It codes for CASHGRTSGGPREQFF. The complete variable domain, with remaining parts taken from reference TRBV18 and TRBJ2-1, reads NAGVMQNPRHLVRRRGQEARLRCSPMKGHSHVYWYRQLPEEGLKFMVYLQKENIIDESGMPKERFSAEFPKEGPSILRIQQVVRGDSAAYFCASHGRTSGGPREQFFGPGTRLTVL.

V is TRBV27 and J is TRBJ1-4; the D is unclear. CDR1 and CDR2 from the germline V gene are MNHEY and SMNVEV (reference sequence). This CDR3 is built from 15 residues. With 9 bases removed from V and 9 bases from J, the gap between germline ends came to 23 bases. The CDR3: CARNREEGAGKKLFF. CDR3 sequence (DNA): TGTGCCAGGAACCGGGAGGAGGGAGCAGGAAAAAAACTGTTTTTT.

The table lists this clone with a count of one. The chain has TRBV5-1 and TRBJ2-3, with 7 nucleotides matching TRBD1. After removal of 3 bases from V and 2 bases from J, the junction contained 6 bases not matched to a gene. Germline assignment: CDR1 SGHRS and CDR2 YFSETQ. The length of the CDR3 is 15 residues. CDR3 nucleotide sequence: TGCGCCAGCAGCTCAGGGACAGAAGTCACAGATACGCAGTATTTT. As protein: CASSSGTEVTDTQYF.